This TCR beta chain stems from a study of PD-1 blockade in classical Hodgkin lymphoma. Notes on the study in general: Underlying causes for the observed repertoire differences were not defined, possibly disease activity or prior therapy. Nivolumab initiated under 1 year post-ASCT led to patient exclusion. Before treatment, complete responders showed about the same diversity as newly diagnosed patients. Baseline TCR diversity was reportedly lower in newly diagnosed patients than in healthy donors. It was reported as lower still in relapsed/refractory patients.

The V segment lost 8 bases and the J segment 11 bases; nucleotides outside the gene matches: 13. Germline CDR1 KGHSH, CDR2 LQKENI. This CDR3 comprises 14 residues. Data came from immunoSEQ multiplex PCR; TCRdb stores just in-frame clones and leaves some out. The data contain 90,000 to 100,000 clones, roughly 81% of them singletons. Comment on this clone: As yet, its antigen is unknown.

Relapse was seen in all patients after autologous stem cell transplantation, and brentuximab vedotin exposure was variable. The sample was peripheral blood mononuclear cells (PBMCs), taken before the second cycle of nivolumab. V and J are TRBV18 and TRBJ2-2; TRBD1 matches 8 bases. The clonotype comes from a human donor with classical Hodgkin lymphoma. CDR3 nucleotides: TGTGCCAGCCCCGGGACAGGACCCATGAGAGAGCTGTTTTTT. Its protein product is CASPGTGPMRELFF. Full variable domain (missing parts from reference TRBV18 and TRBJ2-2): NAGVMQNPRHLVRRRGQEARLRCSPMKGHSHVYWYRQLPEEGLKFMVYLQKENIIDESGMPKERFSAEFPKEGPSILRIQQVVRGDSAAYFCASPGTGPMRELFFGEGSRLTVL.